One sample yielded the 19 T cell receptor beta chains listed below, sequenced in a study of T cells in Graves' hyperthyroidism and ophthalmopathy (dated by TCRdb to the late 2010s). Libraries came from multiplex PCR. Sequencer: Illumina HiSeq 2000. The TCR beta CDR3 regions were amplified from RNA transcripts. A first-round RT-PCR of the TCR CDR3 used the HTBI primer set with the Qiagen OneStep RT-PCR kit. The public sequencing data were trimmed at Q25 with fastp and processed into clonotypes with MiXCR by TCRdb, which kept only in-frame beta chains. Every CDR3 protein is listed once, alongside the most common genes and DNA of its rows. The sample records over 550,000 distinct CDR3 sequences, 16% of which are singletons. The ten largest clones add up to 18% of the sample. Material: blood. The origin of the receptors is a woman between 18 and 29 years old with Graves' hyperthyroidism.

About this clonotype: A much larger clone is a single base away; this may be a read error. The CDR3 here is CASSSRTGGISYKQYF. The CDR3 nucleotides are TGTGCTAGCAGCTCCCGGACGGGGGGGATCTCCTACAAGCAGTACTTC. V and J are TRBV7-7 and TRBJ2-7; 8 bases are shared with TRBD2. This CDR3 contains 16 residues. Germline loops: CDR1 SSHAT, CDR2 FNYEAQ (reference sequence).

The table lists this clonotype with many counts. V and J are TRBV2 and TRBJ1-1; a possible D gene is TRBD1 (5 bases). Deletions cut 2 bases from V and 2 bases from J, with 9 bases between. Germline V gene data show CDR1 as SNHLY and CDR2 as FYNNEI. CDR3 length equals 14 residues. The CDR3 DNA sequence: TGTGCCAGCAGTGAACAGGGCTACAACACTGAAGCTTTCTTT. Protein: CASSEQGYNTEAFF.

There are many counts of this clonotype. J is TRBJ1-1 and V is TRBV6-1; D perhaps matches TRBD1 (5 bases). From germline, CDR1 is MNHNS and CDR2 SASEGT. The length of the CDR3 is 13 residues. Trimming cost V 0 bases and J 6 bases, with 8 bases left between them. CDR3: CASSEAWGAEAFF. The CDR3, as DNA: TGTGCCAGCAGTGAAGCCTGGGGGGCTGAAGCTTTCTTT.

The V gene is TRBV18, the J gene TRBJ1-6; D gene ambiguous. The CDR3 is 17 residues long. The V gene's germline CDR1 is KGHSH and CDR2 LQKENI. V was pared by 3 bases and J by 9 bases, with 21 bases between. CDR3 sequence (DNA): TGTGCCAGCTCACCGCTAGGACCTCTTATGGGGTTTTCACCCCTCCACTTT. Encoded protein: CASSPLGPLMGFSPLHF.

This clonotype turned up a few times. The chain is built from TRBV6-1 and TRBJ1-3; D is unclear. This CDR3 comprises 13 residues. Germline CDR1 is MNHNS and CDR2 is SASEGT. V lost 6 bases to trimming and J lost 2 bases, with 8 bases between them. The CDR3 spells CASRGSPGNTIYF. The CDR3 nucleotides read TGTGCCAGCAGGGGGAGTCCTGGAAACACCATATATTTT.

The chain combines TRBV5-1 with TRBJ2-3; 14 bases line up with TRBD2. The length of the CDR3 is 19 residues. Trimming took 2 bases from V and 0 from J; bases not matched to a gene: 8. Germline CDR1 is SGHRS and CDR2 is YFSETQ. In nucleotides, the CDR3 is TGCGCCAGCAGCTTCTGGACTAGCGGGGGGCCACTAAGCACAGATACGCAGTATTTT. This gives the protein CASSFWTSGGPLSTDTQYF.

This clonotype has only a few counts. V and J are TRBV19 and TRBJ1-2; TRBD1 matches at 9 bases. The CDR3 contains 16 residues. The trim removed 2 bases at V and 5 bases at J, leaving 9 bases unmatched. Per germline, CDR1 LNHDA and CDR2 SQIVND (reference sequence). CDR3 DNA sequence: TGTGCCAGTAGTATATCAACAGGGGGCGCTTGGTATGGCTACACCTTC. Its protein is CASSISTGGAWYGYTF. Combining the CDR3 with reference TRBV19 and TRBJ1-2 gives the whole variable domain DGGITQSPKYLFRKEGQNVTLSCEQNLNHDAMYWYRQDPGQGLRLIYYSQIVNDFQKGDIAEGYSVSREKKESFPLTVTSAQKNPTAFYLCASSISTGGAWYGYTFGSGTRLTVV.

This clonotype was observed at least ten times. The J gene is TRBJ1-5, the V gene TRBV2; D remains unclear. With 2 bases removed from V and 0 bases from J, the gap between germline ends came to 8 bases. Germline CDR1 SNHLY, CDR2 FYNNEI. This CDR3 has 15 amino acids. The CDR3 loop is CASSERSNSNQPQHF. The CDR3 coding sequence is TGTGCCAGCAGTGAACGGTCCAATAGCAATCAGCCCCAGCATTTT.

In its sample, this clonotype was seen many times. CDR3 coding DNA: TGCAGTGCCGGTCCAGCGGCGGGTGGCACAGATACGCAGTATTTT. This gives the protein CSAGPAAGGTDTQYF. The J gene is TRBJ2-3, the V gene TRBV20-1, with D tentatively TRBD2 (5 bases). This CDR3 contains 15 residues. With 6 bases removed from V and 1 base from J, the gap between germline ends came to 17 bases. Looked up from germline, CDR1 is DFQATT and CDR2 is SNEGSKA (reference sequence).

V is TRBV4-2 and J is TRBJ2-5; TRBD2 aligns across 8 bases. Germline values: CDR1 LGHNA, CDR2 YNFKEQ. V was pared by 4 bases and J by 2 bases, with 9 bases of the junction left unmatched. This CDR3 is 16 amino acids long. Written as DNA, the CDR3 is TGTGCCAGCAGCCCTTTCGGGCGGGGGGCTCAAGAGACCCAGTACTTC. It translates to CASSPFGRGAQETQYF.

This sequence joins TRBV12-5 and TRBJ2-1; 11 nucleotides match TRBD2. The V segment lost 0 bases and the J segment 5 bases; nucleotides outside the gene matches: 15. Germline assignment: CDR1 LGHNT and CDR2 FRNRAP. This CDR3 is 20 amino acids long. The CDR3 here is CASGLVVGTGLAGGHNEQFF. CDR3 nucleotide sequence: TGTGCTAGTGGTTTGGTAGTTGGGACAGGTTTAGCGGGAGGGCACAATGAGCAGTTCTTC.

This clonotype was seen many times. The chain employs TRBV20-1 and TRBJ1-1; 7 nucleotides match TRBD1. In germline, CDR1 is DFQATT, CDR2 SNEGSKA (reference sequence). V shed 0 bases and J 4 bases; nucleotides not matched to a gene: 11. The CDR3 is made up of 16 amino acids. The DNA of the CDR3 is TGCAGTGCTAGAGATCCCCAGACAGGGATTAGCACTGAAGCTTTCTTT. It is translated as CSARDPQTGISTEAFF.

The chain couples TRBV20-1 to TRBJ1-6; unclear D gene. CDR1 and CDR2 from the germline V gene are DFQATT and SNEGSKA (reference sequence). The length of the CDR3 is 14 residues. Trimming took 1 base from V and 4 from J, leaving 8 bases between them. The CDR3 DNA sequence: TGCAGTGCTAGAGGGGGAGATTATAATTCACCCCTCCACTTT. This translates into CSARGGDYNSPLHF.

About this clonotype itself: A much bigger clone sits one base away, suggesting this may be a read error. The genes are TRBV10-3 and TRBJ1-1, with 11 bases fitting TRBD1. This CDR3 has 14 residues. Germline V CDR1 and CDR2: ENHRY, SYGVKD. Here the CDR3 DNA reads TGTGTCATCAGTGAGGACAGGGGGCTGACTGAAGCTTTCTTT. Its translation is CVISEDRGLTEAFF.

There are many counts of this clonotype. V and J are TRBV15 and TRBJ2-7, with a tentative D call TRBD2 (5 bases). This CDR3 comprises 12 residues. Trimming shortened V by 1 base and J by 7 bases, and 8 bases separated the two germline ends. Germline CDR1 LNHNV, CDR2 YYDKDF (reference sequence). The CDR3 is CATSRGSEEQYF. The CDR3 nucleotides read TGTGCCACCAGCAGAGGTAGCGAAGAGCAGTACTTC.

This clonotype turned up a few times. The chain has TRBV6-1 and TRBJ2-3, with unresolved D. The CDR3 sequence is 13 residues long. The germline V and J ends were trimmed by 5 bases and 3 bases, with 9 bases remaining between them. Germline values: CDR1 MNHNS, CDR2 SASEGT. Here the CDR3 reads CASSPYETDTQYF. The CDR3 DNA reads TGTGCCAGCAGTCCGTATGAGACAGATACGCAGTATTTT.

This clonotype was seen repeatedly, ten times or more. The genes are TRBV18 and TRBJ1-3, with D possibly matching TRBD1 (6 bases). This CDR3 comprises 16 residues. V dropped 3 bases and J dropped 0 bases, with 12 bases sitting between them. CDR1 and CDR2 from the germline V gene are KGHSH and LQKENI. CDR3 amino acids: CASSPRGADSGNTIYF. DNA for the CDR3: TGTGCCAGCTCACCGCGGGGGGCCGACTCTGGAAACACCATATATTTT.

At least ten counts were recorded for this clonotype. V gene TRBV27 combines with J gene TRBJ2-7; no firm D call. Germline CDR1 and CDR2: MNHEY and SMNVEV (reference sequence). The CDR3 sequence is 13 residues long. Trimming took 2 bases from V and 5 from J, leaving 10 bases between them. In DNA, the CDR3 is TGTGCCAGCAGTTTACCGGGTGTCAACGAGCAGTACTTC. Its translation: CASSLPGVNEQYF.

This clonotype was observed many times. The chain is built from TRBV7-2 and TRBJ2-5; 15 bases agree with TRBD2. Germline lookup yields CDR1 SGHTA and CDR2 FQGNSA. The V gene end was trimmed by 5 bases and the J gene end by 1 base; junction bases not matched to a gene: 2. The CDR3 runs 16 residues. CDR3 nucleotide sequence: TGTGCCAGCAGCGGGACTAGCGGGAGGCTCCAAGAGACCCAGTACTTC. It codes for CASSGTSGRLQETQYF. Full variable domain (missing parts from reference TRBV7-2 and TRBJ2-5): GAGVSQSPSNKVTEKGKDVELRCDPISGHTALYWYRQSLGQGLEFLIYFQGNSAPDKSGLPSDRFSAERTGGSVSTLTIQRTQQEDSAVYLCASSGTSGRLQETQYFGPGTRLLVL.